This TCR beta chain was sequenced in a study of T cell changes during pregnancy in multiple sclerosis. Method: immunoSEQ multiplex PCR; TCRdb's copy keeps in-frame clones and lacks some. The table shows about 30,000 clones, with 90% to 95% occurring only once. V lost 2 bases and J 2 bases, leaving 12 bases between the germline ends. Per the germline V gene, CDR1 is MNHEY and CDR2 is SMNVEV (reference sequence). This CDR3 is 15 amino acids long. The source is a female donor in good health, enrolled as a control in a pregnancy study. The V call is TRBV27, the J call TRBJ1-2; tentative D call: TRBD1 (5 bases). Sample: peripheral blood, taken in the first trimester of pregnancy. CDR3 nucleotide sequence: TGTGCCAGCAGTTTAAACGCCAACAGGAACTATGGCTACACCTTC. Encoded protein: CASSLNANRNYGYTF.